The clone carrying this TCR beta chain showed up just a few times. Its antigen is unknown. These data originate in a study of CD8 T cells in ankylosing spondylitis. The study's findings and limits: Seemingly distinctive of ankylosing spondylitis blood was a TCR beta motif formed by eight highly homologous variants.

TCRdb reprocessed the 5' RACE reads with MiXCR, giving one entry per CDR3 protein. This table holds some 150,000 distinct CDR3 sequences, 44% found once. V gave up 9 bases and J gave up 0 bases, with 9 bases separating them. There are 13 residues in the CDR3. Germline CDR1 LNHDA, CDR2 SQIVND (reference sequence). This clonotype originated in a male donor with ankylosing spondylitis. The sequencing sample was made of synovial fluid, either unsorted or a sorted T cell fraction (not recorded which). The chain couples TRBV19 to TRBJ2-1, with D unresolved. CDR3 sequence (DNA): TGTGCCAGCTCAGCGAGCTCCTACAATGAGCAGTTCTTC. Encoded protein: CASSASSYNEQFF.